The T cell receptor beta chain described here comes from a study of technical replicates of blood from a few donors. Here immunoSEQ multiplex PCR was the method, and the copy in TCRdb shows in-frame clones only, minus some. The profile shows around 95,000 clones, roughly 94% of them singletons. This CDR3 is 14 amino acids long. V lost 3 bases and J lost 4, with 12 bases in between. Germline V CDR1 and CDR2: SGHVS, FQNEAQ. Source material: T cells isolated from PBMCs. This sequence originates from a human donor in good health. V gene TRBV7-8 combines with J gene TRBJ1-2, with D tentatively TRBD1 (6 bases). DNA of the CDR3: TGTGCCAGCAGCTTCGCCCCAGGGGTCTATGGCTACACCTTC. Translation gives CASSFAPGVYGYTF.